These 25 T cell receptor beta chains share one sample of origin, sequenced in a study of blood T cell repertoires in COVID-19. Some clones are missing from TCRdb's copy, which holds only in-frame ones; the method was immunoSEQ multiplex PCR. This sample has around 250,000 clones, with approximately 88% found just once. Sequencing used peripheral blood. These TCRs come from a woman in her thirties or forties who had recovered from COVID-19.

This chain joins TRBV10-3 and TRBJ2-1; TRBD1 matches at 9 bases. This CDR3 is 15 amino acids long. V shed 4 bases and J 7 bases; nucleotides not matched to a gene: 8. Germline CDR1 and CDR2: ENHRY and SYGVKD. CDR3 coding DNA: TGTGCCATCAGTGGGGGACAGGGCCCTCGGAATGAGCAGTTCTTC. Translated: CAISGGQGPRNEQFF.

This chain uses TRBV7-2 with TRBJ1-1; D perhaps matches TRBD1 (5 bases). V gave up 1 base and J gave up 7 bases, with 13 bases separating them. This CDR3 is built from 14 residues. The germline CDR1 and CDR2 sequences are SGHTA and FQGNSA. The CDR3 loop is CASSLGRRDDEAFF. The CDR3 DNA reads TGTGCCAGCAGCTTAGGTCGCAGGGATGATGAAGCTTTCTTT.

This sequence joins TRBV7-3 and TRBJ2-2; 15 nucleotides match TRBD2. This CDR3 contains 18 residues. J gave up 4 bases and V 4 bases, and 7 bases lay outside the gene matches. Germline lookup yields CDR1 SGHTA and CDR2 FQGTGA. CDR3 nucleotides: TGTGCCAGCAGCTCTGGACTAGCGGGAGGGCCGGGCACCGGGGAGCTGTTTTTT. It specifies CASSSGLAGGPGTGELFF.

This chain joins TRBV4-1 and TRBJ2-7, with 11 positions matching TRBD2. V gave up 3 bases and J gave up 4 bases; unmatched junction bases: 23. The CDR3 is 21 residues long. Germline assignment: CDR1 MGHRA and CDR2 YSYEKL. CDR3 DNA: TGCGCCAGCAGCCAGACAGTAAACAGCTTACAAAGGACTAGCGGGCGGTACGAGCAGTACTTC. Translating gives CASSQTVNSLQRTSGRYEQYF.

The chain couples TRBV10-3 to TRBJ2-1; D is perhaps TRBD2 (6 bases). The germline V gene has CDR1 ENHRY and CDR2 SYGVKD. With 4 bases removed from V and 7 bases from J, the gap between germline ends came to 11 bases. This CDR3 comprises 13 residues. In DNA form, the CDR3 reads TGTGCCATCAGTGCGGGAGACGGGAATGAGCAGTTCTTC. Protein sequence: CAISAGDGNEQFF.

The V and J genes are TRBV6-5 and TRBJ1-4, with 8 bases matching TRBD1. The CDR3 runs 13 residues. J lost 6 bases, V lost 6 bases, and 3 bases had no gene match. Germline V gives CDR1 MNHEY, CDR2 SVGAGI. The CDR3 loop reads CASRPTGDEKLFF. CDR3 DNA sequence: TGTGCCAGCAGACCGACAGGGGATGAAAAACTGTTTTTT.

V usage is TRBV4-1 and J usage is TRBJ2-5, with 10 bases fitting TRBD2. CDR1 and CDR2 from the germline V gene are MGHRA and YSYEKL. Trimming cost V 0 bases and J 5 bases; bases outside gene matches: 6. The CDR3 has 16 amino acids. CDR3 loop: CASSQDPSGSSETQYF. In nucleotides, the CDR3 is TGCGCCAGCAGCCAAGATCCTAGCGGGAGTTCTGAGACCCAGTACTTC.

With respect to this clone: This could be a read error, since a much larger clone is one nucleotide away. The sample holds other DNA sequences that translate to the same CDR3. The V gene is TRBV24-1, the J gene TRBJ1-2; D gene uncertain. CDR3 length: 11 residues. Germline assignment: CDR1 KGHDR and CDR2 SFDVKD. V lost 1 base to trimming and J lost 7 bases, with 3 bases between them. The CDR3 coding sequence is TGTGCCACCAGTGATTTCAGTGGCTACACCTTC. Residues: CATSDFSGYTF.

V is TRBV19 and J is TRBJ2-1; D is possibly TRBD1 (5 bases). The CDR3 sequence is 14 residues long. From germline, CDR1 is LNHDA and CDR2 SQIVND (reference sequence). V lost 3 bases and J 3 bases, leaving 9 bases between the germline ends. CDR3 nucleotides: TGTGCCAGTAGTATGGGGCTAAGCTACAATGAGCAGTTCTTC. This codes for CASSMGLSYNEQFF. Full variable domain (rest looked up from reference TRBV19 and TRBJ2-1): DGGITQSPKYLFRKEGQNVTLSCEQNLNHDAMYWYRQDPGQGLRLIYYSQIVNDFQKGDIAEGYSVSREKKESFPLTVTSAQKNPTAFYLCASSMGLSYNEQFFGPGTRLTVL.

The chain uses TRBV7-3 and TRBJ1-2, with a tentative D call TRBD1 (6 bases). V was trimmed by 5 bases and J by 0 bases, leaving 22 bases between them. From germline, CDR1 is SGHTA and CDR2 FQGTGA. The CDR3 totals 18 residues. CDR3 DNA sequence: TGTGCCAGCAGCCCAACCCCCGTGGGGGCCCGGGCTAACTATGGCTACACCTTC. Protein product: CASSPTPVGARANYGYTF.

The chain joins TRBV2 to TRBJ2-3; 8 bases fit TRBD1. The CDR3 has 14 residues. In germline, CDR1 is SNHLY, CDR2 FYNNEI. The V segment lost 4 bases and the J segment 2 bases; nucleotides outside the gene matches: 2. This chain's CDR3 is CASSGQGYTDTQYF. The CDR3 DNA is TGTGCCAGCAGTGGACAGGGGTACACAGATACGCAGTATTTT.

The V gene is TRBV3-1 (or the pseudogene TRBV3-2), the J gene TRBJ2-2, with 7 bases identical to TRBD2. CDR1 is LGHDT, CDR2 YNNKEL, per germline (reference sequence). CDR3 length equals 14 residues. J lost 6 bases, V lost 5 bases, and 6 bases had no gene match. CDR3 in amino acids: CASSIGTIAGELFF. CDR3 bases: TGTGCCAGCAGCATCGGGACTATCGCCGGGGAGCTGTTTTTT.

The chain is built from TRBV2 and TRBJ2-1, with 8 bases aligning to TRBD2. Per the germline V gene, CDR1 is SNHLY and CDR2 is FYNNEI. V lost 3 bases and J lost 5; bases outside the gene matches: 6. This CDR3 has 15 residues. CDR3 sequence reads: CASSDGGRPDNEQFF. The CDR3 DNA reads TGTGCCAGCAGTGACGGCGGGAGGCCCGACAATGAGCAGTTCTTC. Based on the CDR3 plus reference TRBV2 and TRBJ2-1, the full variable domain is EPEVTQTPSHQVTQMGQEVILRCVPISNHLYFYWYRQILGQKVEFLVSFYNNEISEKSEIFDDQFSVERPDGSNFTLKIRSTKLEDSAMYFCASSDGGRPDNEQFFGPGTRLTVL.

The V and J genes are TRBV11-2 and TRBJ2-5; 10 bases map to TRBD2. Germline loops: CDR1 SGHAT, CDR2 FQNNGV. V gave up 6 bases and J gave up 1 base; unmatched junction bases: 14. The CDR3 runs 18 residues. CDR3 sequence (DNA): TGTGCCAGCAGTCCCGGGACTCGGCGGACTAGCGGCCAAGAGACCCAGTACTTC. Translating gives CASSPGTRRTSGQETQYF.

V usage is TRBV9 and J usage is TRBJ2-7, with TRBD2 matching over 7 bases. Germline V gene data show CDR1 as SGDLS and CDR2 as YYNGEE. Trimming cost V 0 bases and J 5 bases; bases outside gene matches: 8. The CDR3 contains 15 residues. CDR3 sequence (DNA): TGTGCCAGCAGCGTAGAAGCGGGACCTAGTAACGAGCAGTACTTC. This sequence encodes CASSVEAGPSNEQYF.

J is TRBJ2-7 and V is TRBV4-1; 7 bases map to TRBD2. The trim removed 0 bases at V and 4 bases at J, leaving 9 bases unmatched. The CDR3 has 16 amino acids. CDR1 is MGHRA, CDR2 YSYEKL, per germline. The CDR3 reads CASSQDLSGTSYEQYF. In DNA form, the CDR3 reads TGCGCCAGCAGCCAAGATCTCAGCGGGACTTCGTACGAGCAGTACTTC.

The V and J genes are TRBV15 and TRBJ2-1, with a weak D call TRBD1 (6 bases). This CDR3 is built from 16 residues. Trimming took 0 bases from V and 1 from J, leaving 10 bases between them. Germline V CDR1 and CDR2: LNHNV, YYDKDF (reference sequence). CDR3 sequence: CATSREVQGSYNEQFF. DNA of the CDR3: TGTGCCACCAGCAGAGAGGTACAGGGTTCCTACAATGAGCAGTTCTTC.

The J gene is TRBJ1-2, the V gene TRBV18, with TRBD1 matching over 12 bases. CDR3 length: 18 residues. Germline assignment: CDR1 KGHSH and CDR2 LQKENI. V trimming: 3 bases; J trimming: 5 bases; junction bases outside the gene matches: 13. The CDR3 DNA reads as TGTGCCAGCTCACCCACCGGGACAGGGGGCGCTTCCCTATATGGCTACACCTTC. Protein product: CASSPTGTGGASLYGYTF.

The chain is built from TRBV12-3 or TRBV12-4 and TRBJ2-1, with 8 bases fitting TRBD1. Trimming cost V 9 bases and J 6 bases; bases outside gene matches: 7. The CDR3 extends over 13 amino acids. For the CDR3, the DNA is TGTGCCAGTCTTCATGACAGGGGCAATGAGCAGTTCTTC. Translation: CASLHDRGNEQFF.

The J gene is TRBJ2-5, the V gene TRBV7-6; 10 bases map to TRBD2. CDR1 and CDR2 (germline): SGHVS, FNYEAQ. Trimming took 5 bases from V and 4 from J; bases not matched to a gene: 4. The CDR3 is made up of 14 amino acids. CDR3 amino acids: CASSHGLAAETQYF. The CDR3 DNA reads as TGTGCCAGCAGCCACGGACTAGCGGCAGAGACCCAGTACTTC.

The V call is TRBV7-9, the J call TRBJ2-5; TRBD2 agrees at 7 bases. The CDR3 spans 14 residues. J gave up 4 bases and V 5 bases, and 7 bases lay outside the gene matches. Per the germline V gene, CDR1 is SEHNR and CDR2 is FQNEAQ (reference sequence). Here the CDR3 DNA reads TGTGCCAGCAGCATCGGAGGGGAGGGAGAGACCCAGTACTTC. It is translated as CASSIGGEGETQYF.

The genes are TRBV5-4 and TRBJ2-1, with 9 bases fitting TRBD2. The CDR3 is 16 amino acids. Germline trimming cut 5 bases from V and 5 bases from J; bases unmatched to any gene: 11. Germline V gene data show CDR1 as SGHNT and CDR2 as YYREEE (reference sequence). The CDR3 here is CASRYAATSGNNEQFF. Written as DNA, the CDR3 is TGTGCCAGCAGGTACGCCGCGACTAGCGGTAACAATGAGCAGTTCTTC. The complete variable domain, with remaining parts taken from reference TRBV5-4 and TRBJ2-1, reads ETGVTQSPTHLIKTRGQQVTLRCSSQSGHNTVSWYQQALGQGPQFIFQYYREEENGRGNFPPRFSGLQFPNYSSELNVNALELDDSALYLCASRYAATSGNNEQFFGPGTRLTVL.

This chain uses TRBV3-1 (or the pseudogene TRBV3-2) with TRBJ2-7; D gene unclear. From germline, CDR1 is LGHDT and CDR2 YNNKEL (reference sequence). This CDR3 is built from 13 residues. Trimming took off 1 base at V and 7 bases at J, with 11 bases between the two ends. The CDR3 sequence is CASSQASTREQYF. CDR3 coding DNA: TGTGCCAGCAGCCAAGCCTCTACGAGGGAGCAGTACTTC.

The genes are TRBV7-9 and TRBJ2-5, with 10 bases lining up with TRBD2. CDR3 length equals 16 residues. V lost 2 bases and J lost 4; bases outside the gene matches: 7. Looked up from germline, CDR1 is SEHNR and CDR2 is FQNEAQ (reference sequence). Here the CDR3 DNA reads TGTGCCAGCAGCTTACCGAGTAGACTAGCGGGAGAGACCCAGTACTTC. As protein: CASSLPSRLAGETQYF.

The rearrangement links TRBV27 to TRBJ1-1, with TRBD1 matching 7 bases. CDR1 MNHEY and CDR2 SMNVEV come from the germline V gene (reference sequence). With 4 bases clipped from V and 4 bases from J, the junction kept 18 bases outside the gene matches. CDR3 length equals 18 residues. The DNA of the CDR3 is TGTGCCAGCAGTTCACCCCGGGGCAGGGGGGCCTCGGGCACTGAAGCTTTCTTT. It encodes CASSSPRGRGASGTEAFF.